The entry below gives a single T cell receptor beta chain sequence along with its context. Participants, about 18 to 95 years old, spanned some 23 US areas. During the 2 weeks before they entered the study, exposed participants had met someone with a PCR-confirmed or clinician-diagnosed COVID-19 case. TCRdb's table, derived via immunoSEQ multiplex PCR, lists solely in-frame clones and lacks some. The table includes around 200,000 clones, 80% to 90% detected once. This sample was included in a study of blood T cell repertoires in COVID-19. At the level of the study: Sites across the United States, Italy and Spain contributed samples from acute and convalescent COVID-19. Nucleic acid was either cDNA or gDNA, and it came from T cells, B-cell-depleted T cells, or PBMCs.

The sequencing sample was made of PBMCs or T cells enriched from blood (not recorded which). The sequence was obtained from a young woman who had been exposed to COVID-19.

The chain's CDR3 is CASSTGQQTKQFF. Written as DNA, the CDR3 is TGTGCCAGCAGCACAGGACAGCAAACAAAGCAGTTCTTC. The rearrangement uses TRBV12-3 or TRBV12-4 and TRBJ2-1; possibly TRBD1 for D (6 bases). The CDR3 sequence is 13 residues long. V lost 6 bases and J lost 11, with 17 bases in between.